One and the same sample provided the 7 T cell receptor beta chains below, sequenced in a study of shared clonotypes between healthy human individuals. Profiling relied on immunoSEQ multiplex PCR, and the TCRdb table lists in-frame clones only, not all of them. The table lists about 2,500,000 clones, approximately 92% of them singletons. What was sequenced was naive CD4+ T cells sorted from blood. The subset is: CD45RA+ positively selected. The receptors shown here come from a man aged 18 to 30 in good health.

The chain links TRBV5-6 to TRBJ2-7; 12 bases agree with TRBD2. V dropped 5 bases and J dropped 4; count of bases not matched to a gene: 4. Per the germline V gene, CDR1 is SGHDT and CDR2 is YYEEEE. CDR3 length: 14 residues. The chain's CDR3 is CASRLAGGLYEQYF. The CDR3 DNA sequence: TGTGCCAGCAGACTAGCGGGGGGACTATACGAGCAGTACTTC.

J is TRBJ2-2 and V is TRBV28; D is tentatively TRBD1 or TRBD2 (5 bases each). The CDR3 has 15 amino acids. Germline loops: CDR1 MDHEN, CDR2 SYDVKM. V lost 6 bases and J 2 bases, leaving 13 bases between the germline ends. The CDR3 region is CASRAGTDNTGELFF. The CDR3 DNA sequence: TGTGCCAGCAGGGCCGGGACCGATAACACCGGGGAGCTGTTTTTT.

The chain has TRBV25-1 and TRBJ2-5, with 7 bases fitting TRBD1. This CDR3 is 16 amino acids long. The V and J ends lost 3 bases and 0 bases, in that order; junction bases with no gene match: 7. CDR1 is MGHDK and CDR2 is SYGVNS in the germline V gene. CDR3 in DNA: TGTGCCAGCAGTGACCCGACAGGGCTGTACCAAGAGACCCAGTACTTC. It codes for CASSDPTGLYQETQYF.

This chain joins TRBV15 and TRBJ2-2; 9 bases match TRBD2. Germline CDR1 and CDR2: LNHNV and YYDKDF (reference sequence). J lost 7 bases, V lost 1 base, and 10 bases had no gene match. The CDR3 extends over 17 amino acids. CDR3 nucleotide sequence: TGTGCCACCAGCAGAGGAGAGGCGGGAGGGCAACACGGGGAGCTGTTTTTT. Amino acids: CATSRGEAGGQHGELFF. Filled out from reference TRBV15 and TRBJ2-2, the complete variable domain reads DAMVIQNPRYQVTQFGKPVTLSCSQTLNHNVMYWYQQKSSQAPKLLFHYYDKDFNNEADTPDNFQSRRPNTSFCFLDIRSPGLGDTAMYLCATSRGEAGGQHGELFFGEGSRLTVL.

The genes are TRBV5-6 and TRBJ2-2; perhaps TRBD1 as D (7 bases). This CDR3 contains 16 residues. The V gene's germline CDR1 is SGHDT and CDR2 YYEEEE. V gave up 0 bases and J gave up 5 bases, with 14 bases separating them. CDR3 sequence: CASSLAGGGGTGELFF. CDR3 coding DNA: TGTGCCAGCAGCTTGGCTGGAGGGGGCGGGACCGGGGAGCTGTTTTTT.

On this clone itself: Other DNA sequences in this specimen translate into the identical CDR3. The CDR3 is CASSYSTGRNGYTF. The CDR3 DNA sequence: TGTGCCAGCAGTTACTCGACAGGGCGGAATGGCTACACCTTC. The J gene is TRBJ1-2, the V gene TRBV6-5, with 7 bases lining up with TRBD1. Per germline, CDR1 MNHEY and CDR2 SVGAGI. The CDR3 sequence is 14 residues long. Unmatched junction bases numbered 4, after V lost 0 bases and J lost 6 bases.

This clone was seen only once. CDR3 loop: CASSPRTGGSPNEKLFF. The CDR3 DNA is TGTGCCAGCAGTCCCAGGACAGGGGGGTCTCCTAATGAAAAACTGTTTTTT. This chain joins TRBV25-1 and TRBJ1-4; 10 bases are a match to TRBD1. J was trimmed by 3 bases and V by 5 bases; bases with no gene match: 9. The CDR3 has 17 amino acids. Germline CDR1 MGHDK, CDR2 SYGVNS.